This T cell receptor (beta chain) originates from a study of blood T cell repertoires in COVID-19. This CDR3 is 16 amino acids long. J lost 0 bases, V lost 0 bases, and 3 bases had no gene match. Germline assignment: CDR1 SGHDT and CDR2 YYEEEE. This clone was recorded only once. Authors' methods: Cell counts per sample came from amplifying reference gene primers. The repertoire was sequenced with immunoSEQ multiplex PCR; TCRdb's copy has only in-frame clones and lacks some. V and J calls and clone size are as listed in that table; D and trimming were resolved from the DNA. The sample carries 95,000 to 150,000 clones, around 81% recorded once.

This sequence was found in a man under 40 with COVID-19, enrolled during active disease. The specimen sequenced was peripheral blood. The J gene is TRBJ2-1, the V gene TRBV5-6; 7 bases are a match to TRBD2. The CDR3 is CASSLAAGSSYNEQFF. CDR3 coding DNA: TGTGCCAGCAGCTTGGCAGCGGGGAGCTCCTACAATGAGCAGTTCTTC.